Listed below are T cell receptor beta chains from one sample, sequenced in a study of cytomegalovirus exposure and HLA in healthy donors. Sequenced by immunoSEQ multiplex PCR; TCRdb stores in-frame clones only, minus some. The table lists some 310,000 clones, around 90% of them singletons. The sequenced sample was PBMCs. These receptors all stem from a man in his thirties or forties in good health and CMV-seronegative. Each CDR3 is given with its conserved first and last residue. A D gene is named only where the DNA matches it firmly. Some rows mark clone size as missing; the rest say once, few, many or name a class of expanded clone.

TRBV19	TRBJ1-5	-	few	TGTGCCAGTAGTATGATAGGGAGTTATAGCAATCAGCCCCAGCATTTT	CASSMIGSYSNQPQHF
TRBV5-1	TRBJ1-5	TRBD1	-	TGCGCCAGCAGCTTGACAGGGGGAGGTCAGCCCCAGCATTTT	CASSLTGGGQPQHF
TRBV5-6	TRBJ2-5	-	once	TGTGCCAGCAGCTTGGCCGGAGGGGGGGGGCAAGAGACCCAGTACTTC	CASSLAGGGGQETQYF
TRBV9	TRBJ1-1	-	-	TGTGCCAGCAGACCCAGGCCCCTGAACACTGAAGCTTTCTTT	CASRPRPLNTEAFF
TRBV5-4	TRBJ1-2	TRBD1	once	TGTGCCAGCAGCATCCCAGGGGGGAGAGGAAATGGCTACACCTTC	CASSIPGGRGNGYTF
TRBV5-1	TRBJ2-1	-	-	TGCGCCAGCAGCTTGACAGGGACCTACAATGAGCAGTTCTTC	CASSLTGTYNEQFF
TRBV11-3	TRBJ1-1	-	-	TGTGCCAGCAGCCATACAGAGAACACTGAAGCTTTCTTT	CASSHTENTEAFF
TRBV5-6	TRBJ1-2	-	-	TGTGCCAGCAGTTCTTGGGTTGGGGGCGCCTATGGCTACACCTTC	CASSSWVGGAYGYTF
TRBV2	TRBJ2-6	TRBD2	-	TGTGCCAGCAGTGGGACCGGCGGGGGGAGGTCTGGGGCCAACGTCCTGACTTTC	CASSGTGGGRSGANVLTF
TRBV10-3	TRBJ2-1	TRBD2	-	TGTGCCATCACCCCGGGACTAGCGGGGAGCAATGAGCAGTTCTTC	CAITPGLAGSNEQFF
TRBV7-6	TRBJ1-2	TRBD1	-	TGTGCCAGCAGCCCATTCCAGGCAGGGGGCTTTAACTATGGCTACACCTTC	CASSPFQAGGFNYGYTF
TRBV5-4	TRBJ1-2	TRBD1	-	TGTGCCAGCAGCGTTAGCTACAGGGGTCACTATGGCTACACCTTC	CASSVSYRGHYGYTF
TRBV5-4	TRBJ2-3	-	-	TGTGCCAGCAGCTCCGGAGGCTCTACGCAGTATTTT	CASSSGGSTQYF
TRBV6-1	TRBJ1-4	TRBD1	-	TGTGCCAGCAGAGGACAGGGTATGGGGGAAAAACTGTTTTTT	CASRGQGMGEKLFF
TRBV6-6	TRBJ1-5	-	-	TGTGCCAGCAAGATACAGGGCAGCAATCAGCCCCAGCATTTT	CASKIQGSNQPQHF
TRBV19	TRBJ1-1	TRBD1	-	TGTGCCAGTAGTAGAGGGGACAGGATAACTGAAGCTTTCTTT	CASSRGDRITEAFF
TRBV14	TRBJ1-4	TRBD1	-	TGTGCCAGCAGCCAAGCCAACAGGGGGCTAAAGGAAAAACTGTTTTTT	CASSQANRGLKEKLFF
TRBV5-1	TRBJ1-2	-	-	TGCGCCAGCCAAGGCGCCCAGGGGAACTATGGCTACACCTTC	CASQGAQGNYGYTF
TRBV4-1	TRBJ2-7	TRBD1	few	TGCGCCAGCAGCCAAGACGGACAGGGATTTACCTACGAGCAGTACTTC	CASSQDGQGFTYEQYF
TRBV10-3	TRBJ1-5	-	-	TGTGCCATCAGTGAGACAGCTAATCAGCCCCAGCATTTT	CAISETANQPQHF
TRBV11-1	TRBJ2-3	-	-	TGTGCCAGCAGCTCAGTGTCAGATACGCAGTATTTT	CASSSVSDTQYF
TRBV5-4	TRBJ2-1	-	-	TGTGCCAGCAGCTTGCGTGCGGGGGCCGGCCACAATGAGCAGTTCTTC	CASSLRAGAGHNEQFF
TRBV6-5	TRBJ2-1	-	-	TGTGCCAGCAGTTACTCGAACAGGGAACATGAGCAGTTCTTC	CASSYSNREHEQFF
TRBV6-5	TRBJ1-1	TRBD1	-	TGTGCCAGCAGTCATCGACAGGGGCCTCTGGCTTTCTTT	CASSHRQGPLAFF
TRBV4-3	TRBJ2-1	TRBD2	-	TGCGCCAGCAGCCCCAGCAGGGAGGGTGAGCAGTTCTTC	CASSPSREGEQFF
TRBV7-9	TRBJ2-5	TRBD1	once	TGTGCCAGCAGCCCCCGGACAGGGAACCACCAAGAGACCCAGTACTTC	CASSPRTGNHQETQYF
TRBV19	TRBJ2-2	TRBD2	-	TGTGCCAGTAGTATAGTAGCGGGGGGTGGCACCGGGGAGCTGTTTTTT	CASSIVAGGGTGELFF
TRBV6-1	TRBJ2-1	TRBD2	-	TGTGCCAGCAGTGGAACCCGACTAGCGGGGAGCTCCTACAATGAGCAGTTCTTC	CASSGTRLAGSSYNEQFF
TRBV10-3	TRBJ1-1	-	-	TGTGCCATCAGTTCTTCCAACACTGAAGCTTTCTTT	CAISSSNTEAFF
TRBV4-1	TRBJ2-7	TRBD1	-	TGCGCCAGCAGCCAAGAAAGACAGGGGTACGAGCAGTACTTC	CASSQERQGYEQYF
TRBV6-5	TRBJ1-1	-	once	TGTGCCAGCAGTTACTCGATCAGCGGAGTAAAAGCTTTCTTT	CASSYSISGVKAFF
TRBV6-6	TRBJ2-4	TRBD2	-	TGTGCCAGCACCGGACTAGCCGCAAACATTCAGTACTTC	CASTGLAANIQYF
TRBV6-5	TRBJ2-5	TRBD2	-	TGTGCCAGCAGTTACTCGAGGACTAGCGGGGAAGAGACCCAGTACTTC	CASSYSRTSGEETQYF